This TCR beta chain was identified in a study of T cells expressing NK-cell markers. TCRdb re-called the 5' RACE reads, yielding one record per CDR3 amino acid sequence without DNA. This sample's table reports fewer than 400,000 distinct CDR3 sequences. Per the germline V gene, CDR1 is SGHTA and CDR2 is FQGTGA. This CDR3 is 15 amino acids long. The TCR originated in a man aged 18-69 years in good health. Sequencing was done on a sample of blood T cells: a sorted CD56 or NKG2C T cell subset, CD4+ or CD8+ T cells, or bulk PBMC T cells (not recorded which). The rearrangement links TRBV7-3 to TRBJ2-1; the D call from TCRdb, TRBD1, cannot be confirmed without DNA. CDR3 sequence: CASSPYPTGGNEQFF. The full variable domain, rest sourced from reference TRBV7-3 and TRBJ2-1, is GAGVSQTPSNKVTEKGKYVELRCDPISGHTALYWYRQSLGQGPEFLIYFQGTGAADDSGLPNDRFFAVRPEGSVSTLKIQRTERGDSAVYLCASSPYPTGGNEQFFGPGTRLTVL.